One sample yielded the 19 T cell receptor beta chains listed below, sequenced in a study of control samples from healthy donors and cancer patients. Here immunoSEQ multiplex PCR was the method, and the copy in TCRdb shows in-frame clones only, minus some. Counted here are approximately 120,000 clones, around nine tenths occurring once; the ten biggest clones make up about 16%. Sequences were obtained from blood. These receptors were obtained from a woman in her 50s in good health.

This clone showed up just a few times. The chain has TRBV30 and TRBJ1-2, with D tentatively TRBD1 (5 bases). In germline, CDR1 is GTSNPN, CDR2 SVGIG (reference sequence). This CDR3 is 11 amino acids long. V was cut by 5 bases and J by 8 bases, with 12 bases left in between. CDR3 protein: CAWERGWGYTF. CDR3 coding DNA: TGTGCCTGGGAAAGGGGCTGGGGCTACACCTTC.

This sequence joins TRBV19 and TRBJ1-1; D may be TRBD1 (5 bases). The CDR3 sequence is 14 residues long. Germline assignment: CDR1 LNHDA and CDR2 SQIVND (reference sequence). Trimming cost V 3 bases and J 4 bases, with 12 bases left between them. This chain's CDR3 is CASSIGGDGTEAFF. CDR3 DNA sequence: TGTGCCAGTAGTATTGGGGGGGATGGCACTGAAGCTTTCTTT.

This sequence joins TRBV5-4 and TRBJ1-1; D perhaps matches TRBD1 (5 bases). Germline CDR1 and CDR2: SGHNT and YYREEE (reference sequence). The CDR3 covers 14 residues. Trimming took 7 bases from V and 3 from J, leaving 16 bases between them. The CDR3 DNA follows: TGTGCCAGCTTCCGGGGGGGAGGTCACACTGAAGCTTTCTTT. Translation: CASFRGGGHTEAFF. Variable domain in full (rest from reference TRBV5-4 and TRBJ1-1): ETGVTQSPTHLIKTRGQQVTLRCSSQSGHNTVSWYQQALGQGPQFIFQYYREEENGRGNFPPRFSGLQFPNYSSELNVNALELDDSALYLCASFRGGGHTEAFFGQGTRLTVV.

The chain has TRBV4-3 and TRBJ2-1, with 10 nucleotides matching TRBD1. Per the germline V gene, CDR1 is LGHNA and CDR2 is YSLEER. The CDR3 totals 18 residues. V lost 0 bases and J lost 3; bases outside the gene matches: 8. The CDR3: CASSQDFGQGVFYNEQFF. As DNA, the CDR3 is TGCGCCAGCAGCCAAGATTTTGGACAGGGGGTATTCTACAATGAGCAGTTCTTC.

This sequence joins TRBV7-7 and TRBJ1-1; the D gene is possibly TRBD1 (5 bases). Trimming stripped 3 bases from V and 1 base from J, with 6 bases between. CDR1 and CDR2 from the germline V gene are SSHAT and FNYEAQ (reference sequence). The CDR3 sequence is 13 residues long. The CDR3 protein is CASSLGENTEAFF. CDR3 sequence (DNA): TGTGCCAGCAGCTTGGGGGAGAACACTGAAGCTTTCTTT.

The genes are TRBV5-4 and TRBJ1-2; 7 nucleotides align to TRBD1. The CDR3 length is 15 residues. Germline CDR1 SGHNT, CDR2 YYREEE (reference sequence). The ends lost 1 base at V and 2 bases at J; junction bases unmatched: 5. This CDR3 reads CASSLMTGNNYGYTF. CDR3 sequence (DNA): TGTGCCAGCAGCTTGATGACAGGGAACAACTATGGCTACACCTTC.

The V and J genes are TRBV6-2 or TRBV6-3 and TRBJ2-7; 10 bases are a match to TRBD2. Trimming cost V 4 bases and J 0 bases; bases outside gene matches: 3. The CDR3 spans 15 residues. Germline assignment: CDR1 MNHEY and CDR2 SVGEGT. Written as DNA, the CDR3 is TGTGCCAGCAGTTCGAGGACTAGCGGCTCCTACGAGCAGTACGTC. Translated, it gives CASSSRTSGSYEQYV.

J is TRBJ1-2 and V is TRBV10-3, with 9 nucleotides matching TRBD1. The CDR3 extends over 14 amino acids. CDR1 ENHRY and CDR2 SYGVKD come from the germline V gene. Trimming removed 4 bases from V and 8 bases from J; junction bases left unmatched: 8. CDR3 in DNA: TGTGCCATCAGTGCGGAACGGGACAGGGTCGGCTACACCTTC. It is translated as CAISAERDRVGYTF.

The V gene is TRBV5-1, the J gene TRBJ1-3; a weak D match, TRBD1 (5 bases). CDR3 length: 14 amino acids. The V end lost 4 bases, the J end lost 2 bases, and 10 bases lay between the germline ends. In germline, CDR1 is SGHRS, CDR2 YFSETQ. The chain's CDR3 is CASSPGGAGNTIYF. The CDR3 DNA sequence: TGCGCCAGCAGCCCTGGGGGGGCTGGAAACACCATATATTTT. The whole variable domain, remainder taken from reference TRBV5-1 and TRBJ1-3, is KAGVTQTPRYLIKTRGQQVTLSCSPISGHRSVSWYQQTPGQGLQFLFEYFSETQRNKGNFPGRFSGRQFSNSRSEMNVSTLELGDSALYLCASSPGGAGNTIYFGEGSWLTVV.

The chain joins TRBV28 to TRBJ1-2; D is unresolved. From germline, CDR1 is MDHEN and CDR2 SYDVKM. Trimming left V 5 bases short and J 1 base short, with 8 bases between. The CDR3 runs to 13 residues. The CDR3 region is CASSADGNYGYTF. CDR3 bases: TGTGCCAGCAGTGCCGACGGTAACTATGGCTACACCTTC.

The CDR3 here is CASSLAAGTVDTQYF. CDR3 coding DNA: TGCGCCAGCAGCTTGGCTGCAGGGACAGTAGATACGCAGTATTTT. The rearrangement joins TRBV5-1 to TRBJ2-3; TRBD1 aligns across 7 bases. Per the germline V gene, CDR1 is SGHRS and CDR2 is YFSETQ. This CDR3 comprises 15 residues. J gave up 5 bases and V 0 bases, and 6 bases lay outside the gene matches.

V and J are TRBV19 and TRBJ1-6; the match to TRBD1 covers 9 bases. Losses at the gene ends were 3 bases for V and 17 bases for J; bases not matched to a gene: 8. CDR1 and CDR2 (germline): LNHDA, SQIVND (reference sequence). CDR3 length equals 13 residues. CDR3 DNA sequence: TGTGCCAGTAGTATTAACGGCCGACAGGGGGTCCACTTT. Protein: CASSINGRQGVHF.

The sample holds a few counts of this clone. The V and J genes are TRBV19 and TRBJ2-7, with 9 bases fitting TRBD1. Germline values: CDR1 LNHDA, CDR2 SQIVND (reference sequence). After removal of 8 bases from V and 9 bases from J, the junction contained 11 bases not matched to a gene. This CDR3 has 13 amino acids. The CDR3, as DNA: TGTGCCAGTTTTCCCCGCTCACAGGGGGCGCAGTACGTC. Its translation: CASFPRSQGAQYV.

V gene TRBV29-1 combines with J gene TRBJ2-3; tentative D call: TRBD1 (5 bases). Germline V gene data show CDR1 as SQVTM and CDR2 as ANQGSEA. This CDR3 comprises 13 residues. V lost 7 bases and J lost 3, with 14 bases in between. The CDR3 spells CSGGQGWTDTQYF. Written as DNA, the CDR3 is TGCAGCGGGGGCCAGGGCTGGACAGATACGCAGTATTTT.

V is TRBV29-1 and J is TRBJ2-5; 8 positions match TRBD1. In germline, CDR1 is SQVTM, CDR2 ANQGSEA. Unmatched junction bases numbered 11, after V lost 4 bases and J lost 7 bases. This CDR3 comprises 14 residues. CDR3: CSVVRGQGGATQYF. The CDR3 DNA follows: TGCAGCGTTGTTAGAGGACAGGGAGGAGCGACCCAGTACTTC.

The chain couples TRBV6-5 to TRBJ1-2; D call uncertain. V was shortened by 6 bases and J by 5 bases, with 13 bases between the two germline ends. The CDR3 loop spans 13 amino acids. Germline-derived CDR1 and CDR2 are MNHEY and SVGAGI. CDR3 DNA: TGTGCCAGCAGCCTGACCGCCCGGTATGGCTACACCTTC. Encoded protein: CASSLTARYGYTF.

The chain combines TRBV21-1 with TRBJ2-3; the D call TRBD1 from the table was never checked on the DNA. TRBV21-1 is listed as a pseudogene. This CDR3 region has 19 residues. The CDR3 DNA reads TGTGCCAGCAGCGTTCCTGAGACAGGGGGATCCCCTAGCACAGATACGCAGTATTTT. Its protein product is CASSVPETGGSPSTDTQYF.

This clone was found a few times. The chain links TRBV9 to TRBJ2-1, with D unclear. The germline V gene encodes CDR1 SGDLS and CDR2 YYNGEE. The CDR3 is 15 amino acids. The ends were cut back, 0 bases at V and 5 bases at J, with 12 bases in the middle. The CDR3 region is CASSVVGQSNNEQFF. Written as DNA, the CDR3 is TGTGCCAGCAGCGTAGTCGGGCAGAGTAACAATGAGCAGTTCTTC.

This rearrangement joins TRBV5-1 to TRBJ2-1, with 9 bases matching TRBD1. The CDR3 is made up of 17 amino acids. Looked up from germline, CDR1 is SGHRS and CDR2 is YFSETQ. The V segment lost 4 bases and the J segment 4 bases; nucleotides outside the gene matches: 12. DNA for the CDR3: TGCGCCAGCAGCCCTGGGACAGGGTGGGTTAAGTACAATGAGCAGTTCTTC. Translated, it gives CASSPGTGWVKYNEQFF.